This TCR beta chain emerged from a study of shared clonotypes between healthy human individuals. Study-wide findings and caveats: Researchers sampled blood only, noting tissue repertoires likely differ. In general, naive subsets displayed greater estimated richness than memory subsets did. Some clonotypes were shared by all four sorted-subset donors, while others were not shared. The non-shared ones had lower generation probabilities than the shared ones.

As for this clone: The antigen is not known.

Method: immunoSEQ multiplex PCR; TCRdb's copy keeps in-frame clones and lacks some. The data show around 750,000 clones, around 74% seen once. Unmatched junction bases numbered 6, after V lost 2 bases and J lost 2 bases. The CDR3 has 16 residues. CDR1 MDHEN and CDR2 SYDVKM come from the germline V gene. Sequenced input: memory CD4+ T cells sorted from blood. Subset indicated: CD45RA-negative fraction. The gene calls are TRBV28 and TRBJ2-3; 8 nucleotides match TRBD1. This TCR was sampled from a woman in her twenties or thirties in good health. The CDR3, as DNA: TGTGCCAGCAGTTTAATAGGGACAGGATTCACAGATACGCAGTATTTT. Its translation is CASSLIGTGFTDTQYF.